A single sample gave rise to the 30 T cell receptor beta chains below, sequenced in a study of T cells in Graves' hyperthyroidism and ophthalmopathy. The investigators amplified TCR beta CDR3 regions from RNA transcripts. HTBI primers were the set used in a first-round RT-PCR of the TCR CDR3. TCRdb reprocessed the multiplex PCR reads with MiXCR, giving one entry per CDR3 protein. The sample lists about 570,000 distinct CDR3 sequences; 11% to 15% were seen once. Sequenced input: blood. The receptors shown here come from a woman aged 40 to 55 with Graves' hyperthyroidism.

This clonotype was seen only once. This chain links TRBV10-3 with TRBJ2-7; D is undetermined. Germline V CDR1 and CDR2: ENHRY, SYGVKD. V shed 3 bases and J shed 3 bases, with 3 bases lying between them. CDR3 length: 11 residues. The CDR3 DNA follows: TGTGCCATCAGTGATGACTACGAGCAGTACTTC. Translated: CAISDDYEQYF.

This clonotype was picked up many times. This chain uses TRBV11-3 with TRBJ2-3, with D hard to call. The V gene lost 3 bases and the J gene lost 2 bases, with 6 bases spanning the gap. The germline V gene has CDR1 SGHNT and CDR2 YENEEA. The CDR3 covers 13 residues. The CDR3 loop is CASSFTVTDTQYF. CDR3 nucleotides: TGTGCCAGCAGCTTCACGGTCACAGATACGCAGTATTTT. The complete variable domain, with remaining parts taken from reference TRBV11-3 and TRBJ2-3, reads EAGVVQSPRYKIIEKKQPVAFWCNPISGHNTLYWYLQNLGQGPELLIRYENEEAVDDSQLPKDRFSAERLKGVDSTLKIQPAELGDSAVYLCASSFTVTDTQYFGPGTRLTVL.

This clonotype appeared once. This could be a read error, since a much larger clone is one nucleotide away. Since the CDR3 does not end with the conserved phenylalanine or tryptophan, this likely comes from a read error. The chain recombines TRBV27 with TRBJ1-3, with D unclear. This CDR3 is built from 16 residues. From germline, CDR1 is MNHEY and CDR2 SMNVEV (reference sequence). V was pared by 2 bases and J by 0 bases, with 11 bases between. The chain's CDR3 is CASSLRTPYSGNTIYS. The CDR3 coding sequence is TGTGCCAGCAGTTTACGCACCCCCTACTCTGGAAACACCATATATTCT.

The table lists this clonotype with a few counts. The V call is TRBV2, the J call TRBJ2-7; 8 bases are shared with TRBD1. The CDR3 length is 11 residues. CDR1 is SNHLY and CDR2 is FYNNEI in the germline V gene. With V trimmed by 11 bases and J by 5 bases, 5 bases remained unmatched. The CDR3 coding sequence is TGTGCCCGATGGGACAGGCACGAGCAGTACTTC. Translation gives CARWDRHEQYF.

In its sample, this clonotype was seen many times. The chain combines TRBV3-1 with TRBJ2-2; D perhaps matches TRBD2 (5 bases). Trimming stripped 3 bases from V and 1 base from J, with 15 bases between. This CDR3 region has 17 residues. Germline assignment: CDR1 LGHDT and CDR2 YNNKEL (reference sequence). The CDR3: CASSHQTASLNTGELFF. CDR3 nucleotide sequence: TGTGCCAGCAGCCACCAGACGGCTAGCCTGAACACCGGGGAGCTGTTTTTT.

The chain employs TRBV6-5 and TRBJ2-7, with D possibly called TRBD1 or TRBD2 (5 bases each). This CDR3 is built from 15 residues. Germline CDR1 MNHEY, CDR2 SVGAGI. V was trimmed by 0 bases and J by 3 bases, leaving 12 bases between them. The CDR3, as DNA: TGTGCCAGCAGTTACTCGAGGGGAGCCTTCTACGAGCAGTACTTC. Its translation is CASSYSRGAFYEQYF.

This clonotype was seen ten or more times. The chain recombines TRBV7-2 with TRBJ2-2, with D perhaps TRBD2 (6 bases). The CDR3 consists of 16 residues. The V and J ends lost 4 bases and 4 bases respectively, with 16 bases between them. Per germline, CDR1 SGHTA and CDR2 FQGNSA. CDR3 nucleotide sequence: TGTGCCAGCAGCTCAATGGGACTCTACGGCACCGGGGAGCTGTTTTTT. Amino acids: CASSSMGLYGTGELFF.

V gene TRBV24-1 combines with J gene TRBJ2-3, with TRBD1 matching over 10 bases. The ends lost 4 bases at V and 1 base at J; junction bases unmatched: 7. This CDR3 is built from 17 residues. The V gene's germline CDR1 is KGHDR and CDR2 SFDVKD. The CDR3: CATSDPIGTGGTDTQYF. CDR3 nucleotide sequence: TGTGCCACCAGTGACCCGATCGGGACAGGGGGCACAGATACGCAGTATTTT.

This clonotype has ten or more counts. The chain carries TRBV7-3 and TRBJ2-5; D ambiguous. V was pared by 0 bases and J by 2 bases, with 4 bases between. The germline V gene encodes CDR1 SGHTA and CDR2 FQGTGA. The CDR3 spans 13 residues. The CDR3 region has the DNA TGTGCCAGCAGCTTAACCGAACAAGAGACCCAGTACTTC. As protein: CASSLTEQETQYF.

At least ten counts were recorded for this clonotype. The V and J genes are TRBV20-1 and TRBJ2-5, with D unresolved. The V and J ends lost 0 bases and 4 bases respectively, with 18 bases between them. The germline V gene encodes CDR1 DFQATT and CDR2 SNEGSKA (reference sequence). The CDR3 runs 16 residues. Written as DNA, the CDR3 is TGCAGTGCTAGAGATTTGTCACAGAGGATAGGAGAGACCCAGTACTTC. As protein: CSARDLSQRIGETQYF.

This clonotype was seen at least ten times. The chain carries TRBV30 and TRBJ2-7; D is possibly TRBD1 (7 bases). Germline values: CDR1 GTSNPN, CDR2 SVGIG (reference sequence). There are 18 residues in the CDR3. The V gene lost 0 bases and the J gene lost 5 bases, with 26 bases spanning the gap. The CDR3 reads CAWSVEAGGRLIFHEQYF. The CDR3, as DNA: TGTGCCTGGAGTGTAGAAGCAGGGGGGCGCCTGATATTCCACGAGCAGTACTTC.

This clonotype occurred many times. The chain recombines TRBV28 with TRBJ2-2; D may be TRBD2 (5 bases). V was shortened by 3 bases and J by 2 bases, with 10 bases between the two germline ends. The V gene's germline CDR1 is MDHEN and CDR2 SYDVKM. The CDR3 has 15 residues. The CDR3 DNA follows: TGTGCCAGCAGTTTTTTAACGGGAAACACCGGGGAGCTGTTTTTT. This codes for CASSFLTGNTGELFF.

This clonotype was seen only a few times. The chain recombines TRBV5-1 with TRBJ1-6, with D perhaps matching TRBD1 (5 bases). The CDR3 consists of 15 residues. The V and J ends lost 4 bases and 6 bases respectively, with 14 bases between them. The V gene's germline CDR1 is SGHRS and CDR2 YFSETQ. CDR3 in amino acids: CASSPEPGLNSPLHF. The CDR3 DNA reads TGCGCCAGCAGCCCCGAGCCAGGGCTTAATTCACCCCTCCACTTT.

This clonotype showed up just a few times. J is TRBJ2-6 and V is TRBV18; the D gene is possibly TRBD2 (6 bases). The CDR3 has 14 amino acids. CDR1 and CDR2 (germline): KGHSH, LQKENI. V lost 6 bases, J lost 2 bases, and 8 bases lay in between. CDR3 bases: TGTGCCAGCTCGCCTAGCGCTGGGGCCAACGTCCTGACTTTC. It specifies CASSPSAGANVLTF.

The chain links TRBV28 to TRBJ1-1; no clear D gene. The CDR3 consists of 13 residues. Germline V gene data show CDR1 as MDHEN and CDR2 as SYDVKM. The V gene lost 8 bases and the J gene lost 3 bases, with 13 bases spanning the gap. CDR3 loop: CASRRTADTEAFF. In nucleotides, the CDR3 is TGTGCCAGCCGAAGAACGGCGGACACTGAAGCTTTCTTT.

This clonotype showed up many times. J is TRBJ2-1 and V is TRBV27; D not certain. Trimming removed 5 bases from V and 2 bases from J, with 7 bases in between. The germline V gene has CDR1 MNHEY and CDR2 SMNVEV (reference sequence). The CDR3 totals 13 residues. This CDR3 is CASSLQPYNEQFF. The CDR3 nucleotides are TGTGCCAGCAGTCTCCAACCCTACAATGAGCAGTTCTTC.

This clonotype has ten or more counts. The CDR3 reads CASSLFGGLNTEAFF. DNA for the CDR3: TGTGCCAGCAGTTTATTCGGGGGACTGAACACTGAAGCTTTCTTT. The genes are TRBV28 and TRBJ1-1, with D perhaps matching TRBD1 (5 bases). The CDR3 covers 15 residues. Germline assignment: CDR1 MDHEN and CDR2 SYDVKM. Trimming took 1 base from V and 0 from J, leaving 9 bases between them.

This clonotype showed up just a few times. The chain recombines TRBV7-2 with TRBJ1-4, with 8 positions matching TRBD1. The V gene end was trimmed by 1 base and the J gene end by 13 bases; junction bases not matched to a gene: 11. The V gene's germline CDR1 is SGHTA and CDR2 FQGNSA. CDR3 length: 15 amino acids. The CDR3 is CASSLGMTGAFRLFF. Written as DNA, the CDR3 is TGTGCCAGCAGCTTAGGGATGACAGGGGCTTTTAGACTGTTTTTT.

The chain couples TRBV5-1 to TRBJ2-1; no clear D. CDR3 length: 15 residues. Trimming pared 7 bases from V and 8 bases from J, leaving 22 bases between. The germline V gene has CDR1 SGHRS and CDR2 YFSETQ. The CDR3 loop reads CASASIPGSHHEQFF. In nucleotides, the CDR3 is TGCGCCAGCGCTAGTATTCCCGGGTCTCATCATGAGCAGTTCTTC.

This clonotype was observed at least ten times. The V gene is TRBV28, the J gene TRBJ1-1; 9 bases map to TRBD1. V shed 6 bases and J 1 base; nucleotides not matched to a gene: 3. Looked up from germline, CDR1 is MDHEN and CDR2 is SYDVKM. The CDR3 contains 14 residues. In nucleotides, the CDR3 is TGTGCCAGCAGGGGGACAGGGAGGAACACTGAAGCTTTCTTT. Protein sequence: CASRGTGRNTEAFF.

V usage is TRBV18 and J usage is TRBJ2-6; possibly TRBD1 for D (5 bases). This CDR3 region has 16 residues. Looked up from germline, CDR1 is KGHSH and CDR2 is LQKENI. V lost 2 bases and J 2 bases, leaving 10 bases between the germline ends. Here the CDR3 DNA reads TGTGCCAGCTCACCAATCAGGGTAACTGGGGCCAACGTCCTGACTTTC. Amino acids: CASSPIRVTGANVLTF.

Many counts were recorded for this clonotype. The chain uses TRBV7-2 and TRBJ2-7; 8 bases are shared with TRBD1. CDR3 length: 15 residues. Germline V gives CDR1 SGHTA, CDR2 FQGNSA. V gave up 5 bases and J gave up 5 bases; unmatched junction bases: 11. The CDR3 nucleotides are TGTGCCAGCAGCATCCGCCCGACAGGGGACCACGAGCAGTACTTC. This sequence encodes CASSIRPTGDHEQYF.

The V gene is TRBV6-2 or TRBV6-3, the J gene TRBJ2-2; D is possibly TRBD2 (6 bases). V was shortened by 7 bases and J by 6 bases, with 18 bases between the two germline ends. The CDR3 is 15 amino acids. Germline-derived CDR1 and CDR2 are MNHEY and SVGEGT. The CDR3 DNA reads as TGTGCCAGCAAGGGACTGCGGGTCGTGGCCGGGGAGCTGTTTTTT. As protein: CASKGLRVVAGELFF.

This clonotype was seen repeatedly, ten times or more. The chain carries TRBV28 and TRBJ2-5; 16 bases are a match to TRBD2. The CDR3 length is 17 residues. Germline loops: CDR1 MDHEN, CDR2 SYDVKM. V lost 6 bases, J lost 2 bases, and 6 bases stayed unmatched. DNA of the CDR3: TGTGCCAGCAGACAGGGACTAGCGGGAGGGTTGCAAGAGACCCAGTACTTC. It translates to CASRQGLAGGLQETQYF.

This clonotype was counted a few times. The chain combines TRBV6-1 with TRBJ2-1, with no clear D. Per the germline V gene, CDR1 is MNHNS and CDR2 is SASEGT. V was trimmed by 6 bases and J by 7 bases, leaving 22 bases between them. The CDR3 totals 16 residues. The chain's CDR3 is CASRGKEYGGPNEQFF. CDR3 nucleotide sequence: TGTGCCAGCAGGGGAAAAGAGTACGGTGGACCAAATGAGCAGTTCTTC.

This clonotype has just a few counts. A junction boundary mismatches the germline segment, possibly from a read error. V is TRBV5-8 and J is TRBJ2-7; D could derive from TRBD1 or TRBD2 (6 bases each). The CDR3 length is 16 residues. CDR1 is SGHTS, CDR2 YDEGEE, per germline. This CDR3 reads CASSLRWGASGHEQYF. DNA for the CDR3: TGCGCCAGCAGCCTACGGTGGGGGGCCTCGGGGCACGAGCAGTACTTC.

This clonotype was found many times. The V gene is TRBV5-8, the J gene TRBJ2-7, with 9 bases fitting TRBD2. V dropped 2 bases and J dropped 6; count of bases not matched to a gene: 12. This CDR3 contains 16 residues. Looked up from germline, CDR1 is SGHTS and CDR2 is YDEGEE. CDR3 residues: CASSFSRASGISEQYF. The CDR3 DNA follows: TGTGCCAGCAGCTTTTCAAGGGCTAGCGGGATTAGCGAGCAGTACTTC.

The rearrangement joins TRBV20-1 to TRBJ2-1; TRBD1 agrees at 9 bases. Germline V gene data show CDR1 as DFQATT and CDR2 as SNEGSKA (reference sequence). J gave up 8 bases and V 6 bases, and 11 bases lay outside the gene matches. The CDR3 is 14 residues long. DNA of the CDR3: TGCAGTGCCGGGGGACAGGGAGGTTTCGATGAGCAGTTCTTC. Translating it yields CSAGGQGGFDEQFF.

This clonotype was seen at least ten times. The CDR3 bases are TGTGCCAGCAGCCCCAAAGCCGGGACTCCGGACACCGGGGAGCTGTTTTTT. Amino acids: CASSPKAGTPDTGELFF. The J gene is TRBJ2-2, the V gene TRBV11-1; weak D call: TRBD2 (6 bases). Germline CDR1 is SGHAT and CDR2 is FQDESV (reference sequence). Trimming pared 5 bases from V and 3 bases from J, leaving 19 bases between. The CDR3 runs to 17 residues.

In this sample, this clonotype turned up a few times. One end of the junction does not line up with germline, which may come from a read error. The V gene is TRBV28, the J gene TRBJ2-7; 7 positions agree with TRBD2. This CDR3 is built from 14 residues. Germline CDR1 is MDHEN and CDR2 is SYDVKM. CDR3 nucleotide sequence: TGTGCCAGCAGTCAACTAGCGATCCCCTACGGGCAGTACTTC. Its protein product is CASSQLAIPYGQYF. Based on the CDR3 plus reference TRBV28 and TRBJ2-7, the full variable domain is DVKVTQSSRYLVKRTGEKVFLECVQDMDHENMFWYRQDPGLGLRLIYFSYDVKMKEKGDIPEGYSVSREKKERFSLILESASTNQTSMYLCASSQLAIPYGQYFGPGTRLTVT.